One sample yielded the 12 T cell receptor beta chains listed below, sequenced in a study of identical twins. TCRdb reanalysed the 5' RACE reads using MiXCR and keeps one entry per CDR3 protein. Found here are fewer than 450,000 distinct CDR3 sequences, 9% of them singletons; the top ten hold more than 8%. The sequencing sample was made of naive T cells sorted from blood. The receptors were sampled from a woman aged 45-65 years in good health.

The genes are TRBV27 and TRBJ1-1; no definite D call. The CDR3 runs 15 residues. Trimming removed 4 bases from V and 0 bases from J, with 12 bases in between. Per the germline V gene, CDR1 is MNHEY and CDR2 is SMNVEV (reference sequence). CDR3 loop: CASSSDPLMNTEAFF. CDR3 sequence (DNA): TGTGCCAGCAGTTCGGATCCCCTTATGAACACTGAAGCTTTCTTT.

This clonotype was detected ten times or more. V gene TRBV7-8 combines with J gene TRBJ2-5; 10 bases are a match to TRBD2. The germline CDR1 and CDR2 sequences are SGHVS and FQNEAQ. The CDR3 totals 19 residues. The trim removed 1 base at V and 1 base at J, leaving 12 bases unmatched. CDR3 bases: TGTGCCAGCAGCTTAGTTAGAATTATTAGCGGGAGGTTCCAAGAGACCCAGTACTTC. Its translation is CASSLVRIISGRFQETQYF.

This clonotype was seen at least ten times. The chain employs TRBV29-1 and TRBJ1-1; D remains ambiguous. The CDR3 consists of 10 residues. Trimming stripped 4 bases from V and 6 bases from J, with 6 bases between. Germline CDR1 SQVTM, CDR2 ANQGSEA. This chain's CDR3 is CSVGGPEAFF. DNA of the CDR3: TGCAGCGTTGGAGGGCCTGAAGCTTTCTTT.

The gene calls are TRBV4-1 and TRBJ2-1; TRBD1 agrees at 7 bases. After removal of 0 bases from V and 4 bases from J, the junction contained 9 bases not matched to a gene. The CDR3 length is 17 residues. CDR1 is MGHRA, CDR2 YSYEKL, per germline. CDR3 in amino acids: CASSQDRLGQIYNEQFF. DNA of the CDR3: TGCGCCAGCAGCCAAGATCGCCTGGGACAGATATACAATGAGCAGTTCTTC.

A note on this clonotype: This may come from a read error, since a much larger clone is one base off. J is TRBJ2-1 and V is TRBV9, with 14 bases that match TRBD2. Per germline, CDR1 SGDLS and CDR2 YYNGEE. This CDR3 comprises 16 residues. This CDR3 reads CASSAGLAGVEREQLF. The CDR3 DNA follows: TGTGCCAGCAGCGCGGGACTAGCGGGAGTTGAGCGTGAGCAGTTGTTC.

This clonotype was detected ten times or more. The V gene is TRBV10-3, the J gene TRBJ1-5; 8 bases are a match to TRBD1. The CDR3 sequence is 15 residues long. Germline V gene sequence: CDR1 ENHRY, CDR2 SYGVKD. J gave up 0 bases and V 6 bases, and 4 bases lay outside the gene matches. The CDR3 region has the DNA TGTGCCATCAGCTCAGGGGGCCTTAGCAATCAGCCCCAGCATTTT. Its protein is CAISSGGLSNQPQHF.

This clonotype was detected many times. This CDR3 reads CSVGDPVHYGYTF. The CDR3 coding sequence is TGCAGCGTTGGCGACCCAGTCCACTATGGCTACACCTTC. The rearrangement links TRBV29-1 to TRBJ1-2, with unresolved D. The CDR3 consists of 13 residues. Germline values: CDR1 SQVTM, CDR2 ANQGSEA. Trimming stripped 4 bases from V and 3 bases from J, with 12 bases between.

Remarks on this clonotype: A read error may account for a junction end that differs from germline. The J gene is TRBJ2-7, the V gene TRBV7-7; D assignment may be TRBD1 or TRBD2 (5 bases each). Germline V gene lookup returns CDR1 SSHAT and CDR2 FNYEAQ (reference sequence). This CDR3 is built from 13 residues. The DNA of the CDR3 is TGTGCTAGCAGCCGGGACGGTTCCTACGAGCAGTACTTC. This encodes CASSRDGSYEQYF.

J is TRBJ2-1 and V is TRBV20-1; the D gene is possibly TRBD1 (5 bases). CDR1 is DFQATT and CDR2 is SNEGSKA in the germline V gene (reference sequence). Trimming pared 0 bases from V and 3 bases from J, leaving 12 bases between. The CDR3 contains 15 residues. The CDR3 DNA follows: TGCAGTGCTAGAGAGGGGCTCCAGAGCTACAATGAGCAGTTCTTC. This sequence encodes CSAREGLQSYNEQFF.

This clonotype has ten or more counts. Sequence at one end of the junction differs from germline and may be a read error. The chain carries TRBV5-1 and TRBJ2-1; 14 bases map to TRBD2. CDR3 size: 15 residues. CDR1 SGHRS and CDR2 YFSETQ come from the germline V gene. For the CDR3, the DNA is TGTGCCAGCAGTCTCGGGACTAGCGGGAGCAATGAGCAGTTCTTC. It encodes CASSLGTSGSNEQFF.

The CDR3 coding sequence is TGTGCCAGCAGCCCCCTAGGGGGACGGAACACCGGGGAGCTGTTTTTT. This sequence encodes CASSPLGGRNTGELFF. V and J are TRBV3-1 and TRBJ2-2; possible D gene TRBD1, 6 bases. The CDR3 runs to 16 residues. Trimming cost V 4 bases and J 1 base, with 13 bases left between them. CDR1 LGHDT and CDR2 YNNKEL come from the germline V gene (reference sequence).

The V and J genes are TRBV11-2 and TRBJ1-3; D is ambiguous. From germline, CDR1 is SGHAT and CDR2 FQNNGV. There are 14 residues in the CDR3. V shed 4 bases and J shed 7 bases, with 14 bases lying between them. The CDR3 is CASSSPLGLNTIYF. CDR3 coding DNA: TGTGCCAGCAGCTCCCCCCTGGGTTTGAACACCATATATTTT.